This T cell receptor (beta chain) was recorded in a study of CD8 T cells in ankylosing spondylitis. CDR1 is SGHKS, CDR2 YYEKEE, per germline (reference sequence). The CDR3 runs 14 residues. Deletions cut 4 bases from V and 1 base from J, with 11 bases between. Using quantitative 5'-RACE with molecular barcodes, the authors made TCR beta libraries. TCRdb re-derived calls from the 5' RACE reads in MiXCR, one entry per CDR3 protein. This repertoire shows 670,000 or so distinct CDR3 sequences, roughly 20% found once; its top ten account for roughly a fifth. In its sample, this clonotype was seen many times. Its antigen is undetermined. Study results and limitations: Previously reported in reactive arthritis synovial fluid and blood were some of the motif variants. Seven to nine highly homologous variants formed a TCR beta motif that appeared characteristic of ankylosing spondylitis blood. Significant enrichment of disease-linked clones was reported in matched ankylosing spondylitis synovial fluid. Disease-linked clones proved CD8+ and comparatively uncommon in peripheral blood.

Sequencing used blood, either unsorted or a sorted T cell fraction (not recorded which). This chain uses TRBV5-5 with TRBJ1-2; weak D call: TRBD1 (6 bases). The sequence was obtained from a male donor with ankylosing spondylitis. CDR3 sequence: CASSEGQSNYGYTF. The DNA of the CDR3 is TGTGCCAGCAGCGAAGGACAGAGTAACTATGGCTACACCTTC.